The rows below give T cell receptor beta chains drawn from one sample of a study of response to subunit inactivated influenza vaccine. Each CDR3 protein gets one entry after TCRdb re-called the RT-PCR reads with MiXCR. The sample lists roughly 780,000 distinct CDR3 sequences, 18% occurring once. Sequenced material: PBMCs from blood, taken more than 4 days after vaccination. Receptors originate from a man aged 45-65 years who received an inactivated influenza vaccine. Both conserved end residues are part of each CDR3. Each record gives: D gene, J gene, V gene, clone size, CDR3 DNA, CDR3 protein. The D gene is left open where the match is weak. Where a row states a size, it is once, few, many or the class of an expanded clone; other rows omit it.

-	TRBJ2-5	TRBV11-2	-	TGTGCCAGCAGCTCCCTCGCGAGGGTATGGGAGACCCAGTACTTC	CASSSLARVWETQYF
TRBD2	TRBJ2-1	TRBV20-1	few	TGCAGTGCTATTGGGACTAGCGATAATGAGCAGTTCTTC	CSAIGTSDNEQFF
-	TRBJ2-5	TRBV18	-	TGTGCCAGCTCAACATTACCGGGACGGAAAGAGACCCAGTACTTC	CASSTLPGRKETQYF
-	TRBJ1-1	TRBV5-1	-	TGCGCCAGCAGTGAGTCAGGATCGAACACTGAAGCTTTCTTT	CASSESGSNTEAFF
-	TRBJ2-1	TRBV7-2	-	TGTGCCAGCAGCGCCGGGGTCTATGAGCAGTTCTTC	CASSAGVYEQFF
-	TRBJ1-5	TRBV24-1	few	TGTGCCACCAGTGATTCGGGACCGGATCAGCCCCAGCATTTT	CATSDSGPDQPQHF
-	TRBJ1-4	TRBV7-9	many	TGTGCCAGCAGCGGCGGGACACGCAATGAAAAACTGTTTTTT	CASSGGTRNEKLFF
TRBD1	TRBJ2-7	TRBV5-1	few	TGCGCCAGCGCTGCCGGGACAGGGGTTGACGAGCAGTACTTC	CASAAGTGVDEQYF
TRBD1	TRBJ2-7	TRBV29-1	few	TGCAGCGTGGGGGGAATCGGGACAGGGTCCTACGAGCAGTACTTC	CSVGGIGTGSYEQYF
TRBD2	TRBJ2-1	TRBV29-1	many	TGCAGCGTCTGCGGGGGGCGCGACGGGGATTACAATGAGCAGTTCTTC	CSVCGGRDGDYNEQFF
-	TRBJ2-5	TRBV6-1	few	TGTGCCAGCAGTGCGCCAGGGAGCGAGACCCAGTACTTC	CASSAPGSETQYF
-	TRBJ2-2	TRBV4-1	few	TGCGCCAGCAGCCCGGTGCACAGGGAAGCGGGCGGGGAGCTGTTTTTT	CASSPVHREAGGELFF
TRBD2	TRBJ2-3	TRBV10-3	-	TGTGCCATCAGTGAGTCAGGAGCTAGCGGGAGGTCTTGGGAGGCAGATACGCAGTATTTT	CAISESGASGRSWEADTQYF
-	TRBJ1-5	TRBV20-1	few	TGCAGTGCTAGGGGCAGGGGATTTCTGCCCCAGCATTTT	CSARGRGFLPQHF
TRBD2	TRBJ2-7	TRBV4-2	few	TGTGCCAGCAGCCAAGATCTAGCGGGAAGCTCCTACGAGCAGTACTTC	CASSQDLAGSSYEQYF
TRBD1	TRBJ1-1	TRBV4-3	many	TGCGCCAGCAGCCGCGACGGGACAGGGAACACTGAAGCTTTCTTT	CASSRDGTGNTEAFF